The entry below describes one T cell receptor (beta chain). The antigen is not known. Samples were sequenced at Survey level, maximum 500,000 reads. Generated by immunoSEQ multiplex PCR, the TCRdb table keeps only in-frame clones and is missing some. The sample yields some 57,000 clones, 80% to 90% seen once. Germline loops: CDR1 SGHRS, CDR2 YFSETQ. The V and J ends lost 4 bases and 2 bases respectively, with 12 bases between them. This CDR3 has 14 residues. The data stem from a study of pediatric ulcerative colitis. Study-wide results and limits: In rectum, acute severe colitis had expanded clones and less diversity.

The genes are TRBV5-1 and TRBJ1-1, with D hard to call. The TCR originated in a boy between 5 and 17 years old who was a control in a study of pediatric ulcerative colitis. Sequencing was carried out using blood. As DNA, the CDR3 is TGCGCCAGCAGCCTCGGGGTATTCAACACTGAAGCTTTCTTT. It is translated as CASSLGVFNTEAFF.